This T cell receptor beta chain was sequenced for a study of human T cells and chemical hapten exposure. Study-level findings and limits: TCRs above 1 in 1000 frequency did not change with DPC sensitization. Having alopecia, donors may respond immunologically unlike healthy people. Significantly greater numbers of large CDR3 similarity clusters came from expanded TCRs than from controls.

This clonotype was picked up many times. The antigen is not known. Documented time point: patch test 2, 6 weeks after DPC sensitization. Documented treatment: therapeutic diphenylcyclopropenone sensitization with weekly scalp DPC. Patients had alopecia, were aged 18 to 70, and were not pregnant. From the RACE reads, TCRdb called clonotypes with MiXCR, one entry per CDR3 protein. Altogether about 89,000 distinct CDR3 sequences are present, more than 9.5% being singletons, with the ten largest covering 2.2%. This receptor was obtained from a man aged 35 to 55 with alopecia areata. Some clones in this sample may be carry-over from other donors' samples. Sequences were derived from whole blood, sampled in connection with sensitization to the hapten diphenylcyclopropenone (DPC).

CDR3 loop: CASSIRMNTEAFF. In nucleotides, the CDR3 is TGTGCCAGCAGCATTCGCATGAACACTGAAGCTTTCTTT. The chain links TRBV7-3 to TRBJ1-1; the D is unclear. The germline V and J ends were trimmed by 5 bases and 0 bases, with 7 bases remaining between them. Germline CDR1 and CDR2: SGHTA and FQGTGA. CDR3 length equals 13 residues.